This TCR beta chain stems from a study of cytomegalovirus exposure and HLA in healthy donors. This clone turned up a few times. What it binds is not known. Study-level findings and limits: A later analysis, which compared TCR beta chains of equal frequency, found the HLA-associated ones more clonally expanded. Later analysis showed TCR association rates varying by HLA locus, highest for DRB1 and lowest for HLA-C.

The PCR ran on 60 Vbeta and 13 Jbeta primers. Profiled with immunoSEQ multiplex PCR; TCRdb holds only in-frame clones, not every one. The sample has about 130,000 clones, 10% to 13% seen once; the top ten hold 4.5% to 5%. The CDR3 spans 16 residues. Germline V gives CDR1 SEHNR, CDR2 FQNEAQ (reference sequence). Trimming stripped 3 bases from V and 2 bases from J, with 17 bases between. The chain uses TRBV7-9 and TRBJ2-7, with D possibly matching TRBD1 (5 bases). The source material was PBMCs. This clonotype was obtained from a woman aged 18 to 35 in good health and CMV-seropositive. CDR3 bases: TGTGCCAGCAGCTTTCAAGTCGGCAGGACAACCTACGAGCAGTACTTC. The encoded protein is CASSFQVGRTTYEQYF.